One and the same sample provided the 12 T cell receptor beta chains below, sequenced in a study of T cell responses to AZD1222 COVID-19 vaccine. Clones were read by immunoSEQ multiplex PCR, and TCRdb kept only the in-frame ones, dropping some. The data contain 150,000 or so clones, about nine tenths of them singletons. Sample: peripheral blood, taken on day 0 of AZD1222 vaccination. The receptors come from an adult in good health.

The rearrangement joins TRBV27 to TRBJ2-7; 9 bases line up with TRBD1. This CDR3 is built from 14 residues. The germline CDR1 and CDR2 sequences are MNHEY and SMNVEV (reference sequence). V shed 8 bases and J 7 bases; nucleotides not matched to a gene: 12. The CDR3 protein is CASGHPGGTGEQYF. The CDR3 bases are TGTGCCAGCGGCCACCCAGGCGGGACAGGGGAGCAGTACTTC.

In DNA form, the CDR3 reads TGTGCCAGCAGCTTCAGACCAGGGGTCGAGACCCAGTACTTC. Protein product: CASSFRPGVETQYF. The chain combines TRBV7-2 with TRBJ2-5; D is perhaps TRBD1 (6 bases). V was shortened by 3 bases and J by 5 bases, with 13 bases between the two germline ends. CDR3 size: 14 residues. Germline assignment: CDR1 SGHTA and CDR2 FQGNSA.

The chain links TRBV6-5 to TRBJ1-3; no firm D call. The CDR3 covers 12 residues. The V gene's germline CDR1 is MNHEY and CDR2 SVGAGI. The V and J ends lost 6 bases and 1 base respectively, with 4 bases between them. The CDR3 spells CASRPSGNTIYF. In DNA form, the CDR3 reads TGTGCCAGCAGGCCGTCTGGAAACACCATATATTTT.

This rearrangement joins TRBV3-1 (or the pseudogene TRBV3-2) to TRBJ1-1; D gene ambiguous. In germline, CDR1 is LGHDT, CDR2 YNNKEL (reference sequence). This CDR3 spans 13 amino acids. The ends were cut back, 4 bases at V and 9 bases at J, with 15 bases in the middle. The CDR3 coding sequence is TGTGCCAGCAGCCCCCAGAGCCCCATTAAAGCTTTCTTT. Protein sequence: CASSPQSPIKAFF.

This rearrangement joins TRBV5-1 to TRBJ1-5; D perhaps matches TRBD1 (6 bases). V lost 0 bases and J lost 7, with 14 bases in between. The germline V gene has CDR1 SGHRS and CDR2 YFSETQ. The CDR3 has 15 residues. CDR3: CASSLEGGFGQPQHF. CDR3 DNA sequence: TGCGCCAGCAGCTTGGAAGGGGGGTTCGGACAGCCCCAGCATTTT.

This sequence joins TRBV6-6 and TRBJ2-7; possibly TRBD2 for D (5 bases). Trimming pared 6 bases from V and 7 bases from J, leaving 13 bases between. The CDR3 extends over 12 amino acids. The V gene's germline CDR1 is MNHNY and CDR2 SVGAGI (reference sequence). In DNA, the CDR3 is TGTGCCAGCAGGGCCGGGAACCTGGAGCAGTACTTC. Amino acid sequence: CASRAGNLEQYF.

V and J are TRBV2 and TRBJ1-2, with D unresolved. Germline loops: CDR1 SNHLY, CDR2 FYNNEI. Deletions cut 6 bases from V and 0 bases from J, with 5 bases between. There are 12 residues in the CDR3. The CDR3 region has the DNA TGTGCCAGCAGGGGCACTAACTATGGCTACACCTTC. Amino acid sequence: CASRGTNYGYTF. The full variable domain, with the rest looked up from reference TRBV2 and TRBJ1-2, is EPEVTQTPSHQVTQMGQEVILRCVPISNHLYFYWYRQILGQKVEFLVSFYNNEISEKSEIFDDQFSVERPDGSNFTLKIRSTKLEDSAMYFCASRGTNYGYTFGSGTRLTVV.

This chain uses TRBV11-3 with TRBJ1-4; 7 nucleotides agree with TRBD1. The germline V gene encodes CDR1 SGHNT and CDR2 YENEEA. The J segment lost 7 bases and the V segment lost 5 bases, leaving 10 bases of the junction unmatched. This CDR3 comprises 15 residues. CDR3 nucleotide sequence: TGTGCCAGCAGCCGCAAGACAGGGTCGGGTGAAAAACTGTTTTTT. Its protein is CASSRKTGSGEKLFF.

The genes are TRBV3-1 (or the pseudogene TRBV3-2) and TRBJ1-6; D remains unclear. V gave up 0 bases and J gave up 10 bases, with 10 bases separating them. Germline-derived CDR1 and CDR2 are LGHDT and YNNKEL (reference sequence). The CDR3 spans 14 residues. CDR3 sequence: CASSQERRRSPLHF. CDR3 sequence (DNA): TGTGCCAGCAGCCAAGAGCGGCGTCGATCACCCCTCCACTTT.

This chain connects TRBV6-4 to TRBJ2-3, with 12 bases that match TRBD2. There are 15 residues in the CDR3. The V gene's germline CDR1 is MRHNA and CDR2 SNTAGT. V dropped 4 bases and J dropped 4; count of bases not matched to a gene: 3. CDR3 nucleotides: TGTGCCAGCAGTGTACTAGCGGGGGGCGCAGATACGCAGTATTTT. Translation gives CASSVLAGGADTQYF.

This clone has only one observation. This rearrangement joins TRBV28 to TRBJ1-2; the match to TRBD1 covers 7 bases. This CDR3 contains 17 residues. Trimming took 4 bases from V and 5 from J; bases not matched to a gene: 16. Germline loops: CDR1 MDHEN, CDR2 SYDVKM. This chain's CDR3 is CASSSIYRGVGPYGYTF. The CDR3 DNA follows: TGTGCCAGCAGTTCAATTTACAGGGGAGTGGGGCCATATGGCTACACCTTC.

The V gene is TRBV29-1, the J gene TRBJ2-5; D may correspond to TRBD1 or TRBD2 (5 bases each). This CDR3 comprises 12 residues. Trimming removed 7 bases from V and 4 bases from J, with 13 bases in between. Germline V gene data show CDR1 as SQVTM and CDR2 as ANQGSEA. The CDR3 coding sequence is TGCAGCGGGGTCGTTGGGGGAGAGACCCAGTACTTC. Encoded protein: CSGVVGGETQYF.